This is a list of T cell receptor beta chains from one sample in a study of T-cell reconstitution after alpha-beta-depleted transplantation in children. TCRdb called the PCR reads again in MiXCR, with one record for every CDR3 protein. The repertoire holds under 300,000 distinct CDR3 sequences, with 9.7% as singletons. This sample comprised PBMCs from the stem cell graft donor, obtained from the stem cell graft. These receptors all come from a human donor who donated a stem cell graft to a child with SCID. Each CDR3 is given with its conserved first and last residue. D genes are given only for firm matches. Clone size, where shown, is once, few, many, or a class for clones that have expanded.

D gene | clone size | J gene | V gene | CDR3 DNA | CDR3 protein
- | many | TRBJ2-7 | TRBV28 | TGTGCCAGCAGTTTGGGGGGGGCCGGAATCTGGGACGAGCAGTACTTC | CASSLGGAGIWDEQYF
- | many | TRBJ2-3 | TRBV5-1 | TGCGCCAGCAGCTTGGTGGCCAGGGGGGGGACAGATACGCAGTATTTT | CASSLVARGGTDTQYF
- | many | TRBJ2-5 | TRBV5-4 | TGTGCCAGCAGCTTAACGGGTCAGGGAGCCTTCGGGACCCAGTACTTC | CASSLTGQGAFGTQYF
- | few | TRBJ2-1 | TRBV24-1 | TGTGCCACCAGTGAGGCGGGGTCCTCCTACAATGAGCAGTTCTTC | CATSEAGSSYNEQFF
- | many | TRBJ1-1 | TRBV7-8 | TGTGCCAGCAGCGCATCCGACACCTTTGAAGCTTTCTTT | CASSASDTFEAFF
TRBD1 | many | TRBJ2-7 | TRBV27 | TGTGCCAGCAGTTCCGGACCGGGACAGGGCAAGTACGAGCAGTACTTC | CASSSGPGQGKYEQYF
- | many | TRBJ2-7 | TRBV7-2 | TGTGCCAGCACTCCAGGGAACTACGAGCAGTACTTC | CASTPGNYEQYF
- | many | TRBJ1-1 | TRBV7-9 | TGTGCCAGCAGCGCATGGGAGGGTAACACTGAAGCTTTCTTT | CASSAWEGNTEAFF
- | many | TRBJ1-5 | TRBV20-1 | TGCAGTGCTAGAGTGTTTGATAGCAATCAGCCCCAGCATTTT | CSARVFDSNQPQHF
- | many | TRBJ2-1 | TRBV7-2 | TGTGCCAGCAGCTGGGGTGCGGGCGGGGCTTCCTACAATGAGCAGTTCTTC | CASSWGAGGASYNEQFF
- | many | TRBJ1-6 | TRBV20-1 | TGCAGTGCTAGGCCCGCGGGGGCCCTGGATAATTCACCCCTCCACTTT | CSARPAGALDNSPLHF
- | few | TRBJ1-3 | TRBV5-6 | TGTGCCAGCAGCCGATCTGGAAACACCATATATTTT | CASSRSGNTIYF
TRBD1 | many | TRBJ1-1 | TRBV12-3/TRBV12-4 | TGTGCCAGCAGGCAGGGGGCGAACACTGAAGCTTTCTTT | CASRQGANTEAFF
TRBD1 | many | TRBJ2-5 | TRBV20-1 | TGCAGTGCACTATCGGGACAGGAACCCCAAGAGACCCAGTACTTC | CSALSGQEPQETQYF
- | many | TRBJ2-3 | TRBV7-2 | TGTGCCAGCAGCTTACTAGCCCCAGATACGCAGTATTTT | CASSLLAPDTQYF
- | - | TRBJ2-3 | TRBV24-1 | TGTGCCGCCAGTTATCCGACTTGGGACGGAGATACGCAGTATTTT | CAASYPTWDGDTQYF
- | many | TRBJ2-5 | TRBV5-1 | TGCGCCAGCAGCCTCATTCCCACTATTAAGAGAGAGACCCAGTACTTC | CASSLIPTIKRETQYF
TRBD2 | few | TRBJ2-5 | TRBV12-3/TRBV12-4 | TGTGCCAGCAGTTTAAAGGGACTAGCGGGGGGGAAGACCCAGTACTTC | CASSLKGLAGGKTQYF
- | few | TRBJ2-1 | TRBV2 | TGTGCCAGCACAAAGGAGACCTACAATGAGCAGTTCTTC | CASTKETYNEQFF
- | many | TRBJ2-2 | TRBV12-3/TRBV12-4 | TGTGCCAGCAGCACCGGGACGGGTATCACCGGGGAGCTGTTTTTT | CASSTGTGITGELFF
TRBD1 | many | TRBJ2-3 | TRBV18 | TGTGCCAGCTCACCCACAGGGGTCACAGATACGCAGTATTTT | CASSPTGVTDTQYF
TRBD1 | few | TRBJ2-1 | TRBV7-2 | TGTGCCAGCAGCGGACAGGGGGGGTACAATGAGCAGTTCTTC | CASSGQGGYNEQFF
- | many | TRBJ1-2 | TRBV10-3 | TGTGCCATCAGTGGCCCCGACACGGAACAACTGACCTATGGCTACACCTTC | CAISGPDTEQLTYGYTF
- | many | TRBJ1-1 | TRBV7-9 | TGTGCCAGCAGCTTAGCTGGCTCAGGAAAAGCTTTCTTT | CASSLAGSGKAFF
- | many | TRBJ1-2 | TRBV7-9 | TGTGCCAGCAGTCCTACAGGGTTCTATGGCTACACCTTC | CASSPTGFYGYTF
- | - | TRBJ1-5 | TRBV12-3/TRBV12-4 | TGTGCCTGCAGCCCAACGACTCGATCGGGAGGGAGCAATCAGCCCCAGCATTTT | CACSPTTRSGGSNQPQHF
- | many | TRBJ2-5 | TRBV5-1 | TGCGCCAGCAGCTTGTTAGGGACGGGGGAGACCCAGTACTTC | CASSLLGTGETQYF
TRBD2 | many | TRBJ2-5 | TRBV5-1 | TGCGCCAGCAGCTTGAGCGGGGGGGCGCAAGAGACCCAGTACTTC | CASSLSGGAQETQYF
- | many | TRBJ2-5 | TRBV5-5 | TGTGCCAGCAGCTTGGGCGGGGCGCACCTAGAGACCCAGTACTTC | CASSLGGAHLETQYF